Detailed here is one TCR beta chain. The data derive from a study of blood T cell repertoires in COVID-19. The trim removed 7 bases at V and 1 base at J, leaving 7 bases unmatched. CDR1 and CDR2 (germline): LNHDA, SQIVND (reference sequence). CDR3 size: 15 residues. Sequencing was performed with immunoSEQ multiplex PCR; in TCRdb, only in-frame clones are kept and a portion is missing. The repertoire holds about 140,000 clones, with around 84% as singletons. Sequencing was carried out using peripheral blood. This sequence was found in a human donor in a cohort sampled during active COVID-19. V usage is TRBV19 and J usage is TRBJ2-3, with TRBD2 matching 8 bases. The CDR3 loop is CASNGRGGRTDTQYF. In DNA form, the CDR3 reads TGTGCCAGTAACGGGAGGGGGGGCCGCACAGATACGCAGTATTTT.